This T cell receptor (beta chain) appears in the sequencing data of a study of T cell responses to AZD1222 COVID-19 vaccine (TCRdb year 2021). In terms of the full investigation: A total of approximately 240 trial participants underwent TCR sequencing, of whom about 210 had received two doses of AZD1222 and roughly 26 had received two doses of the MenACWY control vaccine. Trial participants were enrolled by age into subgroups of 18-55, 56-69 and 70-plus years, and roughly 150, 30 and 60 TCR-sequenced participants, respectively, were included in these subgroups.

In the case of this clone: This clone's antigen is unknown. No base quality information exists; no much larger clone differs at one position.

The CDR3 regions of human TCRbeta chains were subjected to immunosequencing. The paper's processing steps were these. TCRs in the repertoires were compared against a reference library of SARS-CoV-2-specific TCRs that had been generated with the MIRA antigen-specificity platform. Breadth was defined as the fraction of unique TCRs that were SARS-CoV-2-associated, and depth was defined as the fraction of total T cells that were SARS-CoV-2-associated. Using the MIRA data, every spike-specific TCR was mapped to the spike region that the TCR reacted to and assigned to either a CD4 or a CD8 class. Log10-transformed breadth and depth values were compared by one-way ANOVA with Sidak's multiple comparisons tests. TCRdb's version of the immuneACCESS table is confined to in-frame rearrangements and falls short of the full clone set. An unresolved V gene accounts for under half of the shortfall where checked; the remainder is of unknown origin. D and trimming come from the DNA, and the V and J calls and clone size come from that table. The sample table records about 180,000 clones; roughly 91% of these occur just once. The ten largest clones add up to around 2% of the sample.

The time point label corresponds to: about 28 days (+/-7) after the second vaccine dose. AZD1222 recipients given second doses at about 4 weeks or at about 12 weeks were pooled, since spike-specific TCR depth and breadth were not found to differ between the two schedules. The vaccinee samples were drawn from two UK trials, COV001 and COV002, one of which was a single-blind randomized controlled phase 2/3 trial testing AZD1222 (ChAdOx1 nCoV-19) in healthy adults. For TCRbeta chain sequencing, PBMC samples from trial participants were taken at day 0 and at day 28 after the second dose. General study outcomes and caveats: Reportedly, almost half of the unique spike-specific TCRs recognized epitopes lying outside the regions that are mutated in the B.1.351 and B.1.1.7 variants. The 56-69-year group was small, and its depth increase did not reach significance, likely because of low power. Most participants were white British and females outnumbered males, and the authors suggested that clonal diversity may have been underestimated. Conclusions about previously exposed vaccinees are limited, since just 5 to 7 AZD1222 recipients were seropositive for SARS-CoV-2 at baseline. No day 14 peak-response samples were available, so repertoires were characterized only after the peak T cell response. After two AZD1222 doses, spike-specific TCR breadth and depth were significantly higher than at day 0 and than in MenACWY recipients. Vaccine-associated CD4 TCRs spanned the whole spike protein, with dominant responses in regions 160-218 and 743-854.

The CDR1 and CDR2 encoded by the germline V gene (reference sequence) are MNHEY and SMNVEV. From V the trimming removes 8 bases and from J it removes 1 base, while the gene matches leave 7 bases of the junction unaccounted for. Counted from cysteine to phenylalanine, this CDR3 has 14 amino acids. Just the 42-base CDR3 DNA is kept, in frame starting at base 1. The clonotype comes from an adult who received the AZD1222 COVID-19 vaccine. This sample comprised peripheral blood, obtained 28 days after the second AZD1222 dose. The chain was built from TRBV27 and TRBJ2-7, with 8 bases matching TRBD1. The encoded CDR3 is CASSRDRRSYEQYF. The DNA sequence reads TGTGCCAGCTCCCGGGACAGGCGTTCCTACGAGCAGTACTTC.